These T cell receptor beta chains were read from a single sample in a study of T cell responses to AZD1222 COVID-19 vaccine. Clones were read by immunoSEQ multiplex PCR, and TCRdb kept only the in-frame ones, dropping some. The sample shows 120,000 to 150,000 clones, 91% of them seen only once. The sequencing here drew on peripheral blood, taken on day 0 of AZD1222 vaccination. Source of these receptors: an adult in good health. The CDR3 runs from the conserved cysteine through the conserved F or W. A D gene is named only where the DNA matches it firmly. Expanded clones get a size class; other rows say once, few or many, or leave the size out.

NA	TRBV30	TRBJ2-1	TRBD2	TGTGCCTGGAGCGGACTAGCGGGAGGAGGTGAGCAGTTCTTC	CAWSGLAGGGEQFF
NA	TRBV9	TRBJ2-7	NA	TGTGCCAGCAGCGTAACCCGAGCCGTGGAGCAGTACTTC	CASSVTRAVEQYF
NA	TRBV19	TRBJ2-7	TRBD2	TGTGCCAGTAGTCGGACTAGTGACTCCTACGAGCAGTACTTC	CASSRTSDSYEQYF
NA	TRBV21-1	TRBJ2-7	NA	TGTGCCAGCAGCAAAGTTGTGAGGGGTTTC	CASSKVVRGF
NA	TRBV10-3	TRBJ2-1	NA	TGTGCCATCAGTGACCCTTACGCGGACCGCGTCAGCTCCTACAATGAGCAGTTCTTC	CAISDPYADRVSSYNEQFF
NA	TRBV4-1	TRBJ2-7	NA	TGCGCCAGCAGCCAAGAGGCATCCCCGCTCTACGAGCAGTACTTC	CASSQEASPLYEQYF
NA	TRBV4-3	TRBJ1-1	NA	TGCGCCAGCAGCGACCGGGGCGCATTACCGAACACTGAAGCTTTCTTT	CASSDRGALPNTEAFF
NA	TRBV7-2	TRBJ2-3	TRBD2	TGTGCCAGCAGCTTACGGACTAGCGGGAGAGTAAGGGGGGCAGATACGCAGTATTTT	CASSLRTSGRVRGADTQYF
NA	TRBV10-3	TRBJ2-3	TRBD1	TGTGCCATCAGTGATGCACAGGGGTTTGGAGATACGCAGTATTTT	CAISDAQGFGDTQYF
once	TRBV19	TRBJ1-3	NA	TGTGCCAGTAGTATTAGGGCCGTCTCTGGAAACACCATATATTTT	CASSIRAVSGNTIYF
NA	TRBV9	TRBJ1-3	TRBD1	TGTGCCAGCAGCCCCGAGACAGGGCCTGGAAACACCATATATTTT	CASSPETGPGNTIYF
NA	TRBV29-1	TRBJ1-2	NA	TGCAGCGTTGAGAGGGCCGCGGGCTACACCTTC	CSVERAAGYTF
NA	TRBV28	TRBJ1-2	TRBD1	TGTGCCAGCAGTTTACGTAGACAGGGCGCTGGCTACACCTTC	CASSLRRQGAGYTF
NA	TRBV7-9	TRBJ2-5	NA	TGTGCCAGCAGCCTACTTGACTTACTAGTCCTCCAAGAGACCCAGTACTTC	CASSLLDLLVLQETQYF
NA	TRBV7-2	TRBJ2-7	TRBD2	TGTGCCAGCAGCTCGACTAGCGGGCCTTACGAGCAGTACTTC	CASSSTSGPYEQYF
NA	TRBV6-5	TRBJ2-7	NA	TGTGCCAGCAGTTACGCGGCTTACTACGAGCAGTACTTC	CASSYAAYYEQYF
few	TRBV27	TRBJ2-3	TRBD2	TGTGCCAGCAGTTTACGGGCTAGCGGTACTAGCACAGATACGCAGTATTTT	CASSLRASGTSTDTQYF
NA	TRBV7-2	TRBJ2-7	TRBD1	TGTGCCAGCAGCCCTTCCCCGACAGGGACCTACGAGCAGTACTTC	CASSPSPTGTYEQYF
NA	TRBV2	TRBJ1-1	NA	TGTGCCAGCAGCGCCTCGGGGGGAGGGAGAAAAACTGAAGCTTTCTTT	CASSASGGGRKTEAFF
NA	TRBV6-4	TRBJ2-3	TRBD2	TGTGCCAGCACCGGGACTAGCGGGGGGGCGGATACGCAGTATTTT	CASTGTSGGADTQYF
NA	TRBV15	TRBJ2-1	NA	TGTGCCACCAGCAGAGCCCAGGGGTCTTTTTACAATGAGCAGTTCTTC	CATSRAQGSFYNEQFF
once	TRBV5-1	TRBJ1-3	NA	TGCGCCAGCAGCCAGGAGGGGTACGGGGTCGGTGGAAACACCATATATTTT	CASSQEGYGVGGNTIYF
NA	TRBV19	TRBJ1-2	TRBD1	TGTGCCAGTACCCGAACGAGGGACAGGCTGAACTATGGCTACACCTTC	CASTRTRDRLNYGYTF
NA	TRBV5-4	TRBJ1-1	NA	TGTGCCAGCAGCTCCCCCGGGAGTTACACTGAAGCTTTCTTT	CASSSPGSYTEAFF
NA	TRBV5-1	TRBJ2-1	TRBD2	TGCGCCAGCATGAGGGCTAGCGGGACGGTTCGGGTCTTC	CASMRASGTVRVF
NA	TRBV19	TRBJ2-7	TRBD1	TGTGCCAGTAAACTAGGACAGGGAAGCGAGCAGTACTTC	CASKLGQGSEQYF
NA	TRBV5-4	TRBJ2-4	TRBD1	TGTGCCAGCAGCTCCCGTCCGGGACAGAGCCCCGAAAACATTCAGTACTTC	CASSSRPGQSPENIQYF
NA	TRBV27	TRBJ2-7	TRBD2	TGTGCCAGCAGTTTAGGGGCGGGAGGCGAGCAGTACTTC	CASSLGAGGEQYF
NA	TRBV5-4	TRBJ2-7	TRBD2	TGTGCCAGCAGCTTGCAGACTAGCGACTACGAGCAGTACTTC	CASSLQTSDYEQYF
NA	TRBV27	TRBJ1-1	NA	TGTGCCAGCAGGGACGGAATTGAAGCTTTCTTT	CASRDGIEAFF
NA	TRBV11-3	TRBJ2-5	NA	TGTGCCAGCAGCCTAGGACAGCTACAAGAGACCCAGTACTTC	CASSLGQLQETQYF
NA	TRBV11-3	TRBJ2-2	TRBD2	TGTGCCAGCAGCTTAGGGGTAGCGGGAAGTTCCGGGGAGCTGTTTTTT	CASSLGVAGSSGELFF
NA	TRBV14	TRBJ1-1	NA	TGTGCCAGCAGCCAACTTGGGAACACTGAAGCTTTCTTT	CASSQLGNTEAFF
NA	TRBV2	TRBJ1-2	NA	TGTGCCAGCAGTGAAGATAGGCTCTACTATGGCTACACCTTC	CASSEDRLYYGYTF
NA	TRBV3-1/TRBV3-2	TRBJ2-3	NA	TGTGCCAGCAGCCAAGAACCAGATACGCAGTATTTT	CASSQEPDTQYF
NA	TRBV5-1	TRBJ1-1	NA	TGCGCCAGCAGCCACAGGGCCAACACTGAAGCTTTCTTT	CASSHRANTEAFF
NA	TRBV30	TRBJ1-5	NA	TGTGCCTGGAGTACCACCGGGGGACATCAGCCCCAGCATTTT	CAWSTTGGHQPQHF
NA	TRBV15	TRBJ1-5	NA	TGTGCCACCAGCAGAGACGGGCTGAGCAATCAGCCCCAGCATTTT	CATSRDGLSNQPQHF
NA	TRBV28	TRBJ2-1	NA	TGTGCCAGCAGCCCTCTAAGCGGTGGTTACAATGAGCAGTTCTTC	CASSPLSGGYNEQFF
NA	TRBV15	TRBJ1-4	NA	TGTGCCACCAGCAGAGCGGCAACCTTTAATGAAAAACTGTTTTTT	CATSRAATFNEKLFF
NA	TRBV7-2	TRBJ2-1	NA	TGTGCCAGCAACGCACAGGGTTACAATGAGCAGTTCTTC	CASNAQGYNEQFF
NA	TRBV7-9	TRBJ2-3	NA	TGTGCCAGCAGCTTAGAGTACAACACAGATACGCAGTATTTT	CASSLEYNTDTQYF
NA	TRBV11-1	TRBJ2-7	NA	TGTGCCAGCAGCACAACACGTAACGAGCAGTACTTC	CASSTTRNEQYF
NA	TRBV5-6	TRBJ2-1	NA	TGTGCCAGCAGCTTTGTCTCCCTTCATGAGCAGTTCTTC	CASSFVSLHEQFF
once	TRBV29-1	TRBJ2-5	NA	TGCAGCGTTGATGACGTGTTGGAGACCCAGTACTTC	CSVDDVLETQYF
once	TRBV4-3	TRBJ2-1	TRBD2	TGCGCCAGCAGGCAGGGGATAGCGGGATTGGATGAGCAGTTCTTC	CASRQGIAGLDEQFF